This is a list of T cell receptor beta chains from one sample in a study of response to subunit inactivated influenza vaccine. TCRdb passed the RT-PCR reads through MiXCR, listing each CDR3 protein once. Of roughly 700,000 distinct CDR3 sequences listed, over 11% are singletons. This specimen consisted of PBMCs from blood, obtained less than 15 days before vaccination. Every receptor here comes from a man in his fifties who received an inactivated influenza vaccine. The CDR3 runs from the conserved cysteine through the conserved F or W. D genes are given only for firm matches. Not all rows give a size; the values are once, few, many and, for expanded clones, a class.

V gene,J gene,clone size,D gene,CDR3 protein,CDR3 DNA
TRBV10-3,TRBJ2-1,many,TRBD2,CAISDPERGPHNEQFF,TGTGCCATCAGTGACCCGGAGCGGGGGCCCCACAATGAGCAGTTCTTC
TRBV5-1,TRBJ1-1,few,NA,CASSFTGKDTEAFF,TGCGCCAGCAGCTTTACCGGGAAAGACACTGAAGCTTTCTTT
TRBV6-2/TRBV6-3,TRBJ2-1,NA,TRBD2,CASSSPSGGNEQIF,TGTGCCAGCAGTTCTCCTAGCGGAGGCAATGAGCAGATCTTC
TRBV19,TRBJ1-1,few,TRBD1,CASSAPGQAITAAFF,TGTGCCAGTAGTGCACCGGGACAGGCGATCACTGCAGCTTTCTTT
TRBV7-2,TRBJ2-7,NA,TRBD2,CASSWTGLAGVEQYF,TGTGCCAGCAGCTGGACGGGACTAGCGGGAGTCGAGCAGTACTTC
TRBV20-1,TRBJ2-7,many,TRBD1,CSARTGSYEQYF,TGCAGTGCTAGGACAGGGAGCTACGAGCAGTACTTC
TRBV2,TRBJ2-3,NA,NA,CASSQPPDTQYF,TGTGCCAGCAGCCAACCCCCAGATACGCAGTATTTT
TRBV2,TRBJ2-7,NA,NA,CASSDREWSEQYF,TGTGCCAGCAGTGACAGGGAATGGAGCGAGCAGTACTTC
TRBV2,TRBJ2-7,NA,TRBD2,CASSEGLAGGSYEQYF,TGTGCCAGCAGTGAGGGACTAGCGGGGGGCTCCTACGAGCAGTACTTC
TRBV24-1,TRBJ2-5,NA,NA,CATRESGSPQETQYF,TGTGCCACCAGGGAGTCGGGCAGCCCCCAAGAGACCCAGTACTTC
TRBV4-3,TRBJ2-7,few,NA,CASSPQVTYEQYF,TGCGCCAGCAGCCCACAGGTGACCTACGAGCAGTACTTC
TRBV20-1,TRBJ1-5,NA,NA,CSVLQGESQPQHF,TGCAGTGTTCTGCAGGGAGAGAGTCAGCCCCAGCATTTT
TRBV18,TRBJ2-7,few,NA,CASSPPTRSYEQYF,TGTGCCAGCTCACCGCCTACAAGATCCTACGAGCAGTACTTC
TRBV14,TRBJ2-7,few,NA,CASSKESYEQYF,TGTGCCAGCAGCAAGGAGTCCTACGAGCAGTACTTC
TRBV6-1,TRBJ2-3,NA,NA,CASWDGITDTQYF,TGTGCCAGCTGGGACGGGATCACAGATACGCAGTATTTT
TRBV7-9,TRBJ2-7,few,NA,CASSLPGEAEQYF,TGTGCCAGCAGCTTACCAGGGGAGGCCGAGCAGTACTTC
TRBV20-1,TRBJ2-7,NA,NA,CSALTMTGLRGEQYF,TGCAGTGCCCTTACGATGACCGGCCTTCGGGGAGAGCAGTACTTC
TRBV4-2,TRBJ2-5,NA,NA,CASSPRASGGAETQYF,TGTGCCAGCAGCCCAAGAGCATCCGGGGGCGCAGAGACCCAGTACTTC
TRBV5-1,TRBJ2-5,NA,NA,CASSLEGGGPQETQYF,TGCGCCAGCAGCTTAGAAGGGGGGGGGCCGCAAGAGACCCAGTACTTC
TRBV6-2/TRBV6-3,TRBJ2-5,few,TRBD1,CASSYLDRVDETQYF,TGTGCCAGCAGCTATCTTGACAGGGTCGATGAGACCCAGTACTTC
TRBV28,TRBJ2-2,many,TRBD1,CATSTGWTGELFF,TGTGCCACCTCGACAGGGTGGACCGGGGAGCTGTTTTTT
TRBV6-1,TRBJ1-3,NA,NA,CASSTGNRGNTIYF,TGTGCCAGCAGTACAGGAAATCGTGGAAACACCATATATTTT
TRBV11-2,TRBJ2-7,few,NA,CASSPTGFGVYEQYF,TGTGCCAGCAGCCCTACAGGGTTCGGCGTCTACGAGCAGTACTTC
TRBV5-6,TRBJ2-3,NA,NA,CASSRGTDYGTDTQYF,TGTGCCAGCAGCCGAGGGACGGACTACGGCACAGATACGCAGTATTTT
TRBV18,TRBJ2-1,few,NA,CASSPGSNDNEQFF,TGTGCCAGCTCGCCCGGCTCCAATGACAATGAGCAGTTCTTC
TRBV13,TRBJ2-3,few,TRBD2,CASSLRTSGRITTDTQYF,TGTGCCAGCAGCTTAAGGACTAGCGGGAGAATCACGACAGATACGCAGTATTTT
TRBV3-1,TRBJ2-7,few,TRBD1,CASSHRTGAEQYF,TGTGCCAGCAGCCATAGGACAGGGGCCGAGCAGTACTTC
TRBV5-1,TRBJ2-2,many,TRBD1,CASSIQPGQGSPGELFF,TGCGCCAGCAGCATCCAACCGGGACAGGGGTCCCCCGGGGAGCTGTTTTTT
TRBV7-9,TRBJ2-1,NA,NA,CASSLEGGYTLYNEQFF,TGTGCCAGCAGCTTAGAGGGTGGCTACACACTATACAATGAGCAGTTCTTC
TRBV28,TRBJ2-7,NA,TRBD2,CASSYSGGTTRTYEQYF,TGTGCCAGCAGTTACTCGGGGGGGACAACTCGTACCTACGAGCAGTACTTC
TRBV25-1,TRBJ2-5,few,NA,CASSEGSLKTQYF,TGTGCCAGCAGTGAAGGCAGCTTAAAGACCCAGTACTTC
TRBV6-2/TRBV6-3,TRBJ2-2,NA,TRBD2,CASSRRGAWNTGELFF,TGTGCCAGCAGTCGGCGGGGGGCCTGGAACACCGGGGAGCTGTTTTTT
TRBV9,TRBJ2-1,few,NA,CASSVRGSISEQFF,TGTGCCAGCAGCGTCAGGGGTAGCATCAGTGAGCAGTTCTTC
TRBV20-1,TRBJ2-7,NA,TRBD1,CSALGQGAYEQYF,TGCAGTGCTCTCGGACAGGGTGCCTACGAGCAGTACTTC
TRBV30,TRBJ2-2,NA,TRBD2,CAWSARVSGGRIGELFF,TGTGCCTGGAGTGCCCGCGTTAGCGGGGGTAGAATCGGGGAGCTGTTTTTT
TRBV14,TRBJ2-3,few,TRBD2,CASSPRLAGARRPSTDTQYF,TGTGCCAGCAGCCCCAGGCTAGCGGGGGCTCGGCGTCCTAGCACAGATACGCAGTATTTT
TRBV10-3,TRBJ2-7,few,TRBD1,CAISLQGTEQYF,TGTGCCATCAGTTTACAGGGGACCGAGCAGTACTTC
TRBV20-1,TRBJ1-4,few,NA,CSAEGAGWFEKLFF,TGCAGTGCTGAAGGGGCGGGTTGGTTCGAAAAACTGTTTTTT
TRBV7-3,TRBJ2-1,few,NA,CASSLNPTYSFYNEQFF,TGTGCCAGCAGCTTAAACCCTACTTACTCGTTCTACAATGAGCAGTTCTTC
TRBV6-6,TRBJ2-7,NA,TRBD1,CASSYPTGYEQYF,TGTGCCAGCAGTTACCCGACAGGGTACGAGCAGTACTTC
TRBV12-3/TRBV12-4,TRBJ2-1,NA,NA,CASSSGPSGVTNNEQFF,TGTGCCAGCTCGTCCGGACCGTCGGGGGTAACTAACAATGAGCAGTTCTTC